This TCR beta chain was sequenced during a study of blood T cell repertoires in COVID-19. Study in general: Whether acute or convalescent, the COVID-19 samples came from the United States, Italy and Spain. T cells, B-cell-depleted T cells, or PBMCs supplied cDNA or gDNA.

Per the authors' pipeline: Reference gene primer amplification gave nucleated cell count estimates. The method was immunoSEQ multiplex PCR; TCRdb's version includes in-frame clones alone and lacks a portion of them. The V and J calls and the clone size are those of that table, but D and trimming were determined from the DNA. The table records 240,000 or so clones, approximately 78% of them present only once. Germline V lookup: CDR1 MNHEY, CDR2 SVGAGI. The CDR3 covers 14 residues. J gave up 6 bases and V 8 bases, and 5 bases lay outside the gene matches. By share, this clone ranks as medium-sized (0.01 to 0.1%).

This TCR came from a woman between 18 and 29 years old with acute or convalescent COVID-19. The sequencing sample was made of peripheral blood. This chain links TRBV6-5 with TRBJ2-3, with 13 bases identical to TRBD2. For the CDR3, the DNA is TGTGCCAGCCGGGGACTAGCGGGAACGGATACGCAGTATTTT. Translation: CASRGLAGTDTQYF.